This T cell receptor (beta chain) was retrieved from a study of shared clonotypes between healthy human individuals. V lost 5 bases and J lost 7, with 21 bases in between. This CDR3 region has 16 residues. CDR1 and CDR2 (germline): SGHAT, FQNNGV. CD45RO-negative, CCR7-positively selected cells formed the naive CD8 fraction, excluding terminally differentiated effector memory CD45RA+ cells. TCRdb's copy holds only in-frame clones and misses some; the assay was immunoSEQ multiplex PCR. The sample has roughly 2.1 million clones; around 93% are singletons. Sequenced: naive CD8+ T cells from PBMCs. This rearrangement joins TRBV11-2 to TRBJ2-1; D remains unclear. This sequence was found in a man younger than 35 in good health. Some clones in this sample may be carry-over from other donors' samples. The CDR3 DNA sequence: TGTGCCAGCAGCCTTTGGCTTGGGTCCGGTACTAATGAGCAGTTCTTC. This encodes CASSLWLGSGTNEQFF.